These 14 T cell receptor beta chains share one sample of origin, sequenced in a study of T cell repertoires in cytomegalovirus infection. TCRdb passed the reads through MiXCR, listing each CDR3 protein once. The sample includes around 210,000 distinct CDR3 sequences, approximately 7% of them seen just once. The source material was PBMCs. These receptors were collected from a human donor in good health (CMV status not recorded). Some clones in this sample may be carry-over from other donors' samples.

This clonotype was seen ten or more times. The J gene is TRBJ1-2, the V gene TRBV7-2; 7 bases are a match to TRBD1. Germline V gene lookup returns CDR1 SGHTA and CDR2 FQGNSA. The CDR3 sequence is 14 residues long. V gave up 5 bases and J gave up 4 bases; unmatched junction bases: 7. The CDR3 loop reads CASSQYRGRYGYTF. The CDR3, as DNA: TGTGCCAGCAGCCAATACAGGGGTCGCTATGGCTACACCTTC.

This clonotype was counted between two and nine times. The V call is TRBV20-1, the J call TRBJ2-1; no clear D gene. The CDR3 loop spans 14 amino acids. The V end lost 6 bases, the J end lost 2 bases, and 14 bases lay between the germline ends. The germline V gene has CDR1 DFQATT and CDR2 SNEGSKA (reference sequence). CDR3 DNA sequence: TGCAGTGCAACTTCACGGCCCACCTACAATGAGCAGTTCTTC. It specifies CSATSRPTYNEQFF.

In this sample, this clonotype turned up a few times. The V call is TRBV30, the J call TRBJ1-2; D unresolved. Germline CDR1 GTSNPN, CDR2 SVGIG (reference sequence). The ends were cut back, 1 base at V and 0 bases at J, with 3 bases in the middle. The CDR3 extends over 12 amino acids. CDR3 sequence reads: CAWSGSNYGYTF. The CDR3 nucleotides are TGTGCCTGGAGTGGGTCTAACTATGGCTACACCTTC.

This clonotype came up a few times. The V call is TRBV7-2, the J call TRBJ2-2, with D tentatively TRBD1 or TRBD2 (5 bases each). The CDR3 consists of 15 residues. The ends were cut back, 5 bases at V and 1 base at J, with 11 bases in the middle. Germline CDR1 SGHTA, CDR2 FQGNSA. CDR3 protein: CASSRDPLNTGELFF. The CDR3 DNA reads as TGTGCCAGCAGCAGGGACCCTCTGAACACCGGGGAGCTGTTTTTT.

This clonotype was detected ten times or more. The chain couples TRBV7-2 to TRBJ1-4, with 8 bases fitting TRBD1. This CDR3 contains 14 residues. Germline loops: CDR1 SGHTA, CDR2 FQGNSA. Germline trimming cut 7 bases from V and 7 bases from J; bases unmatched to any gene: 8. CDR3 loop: CASTRTGSREKLFF. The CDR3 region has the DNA TGTGCCAGCACACGGACAGGGTCGCGTGAAAAACTGTTTTTT. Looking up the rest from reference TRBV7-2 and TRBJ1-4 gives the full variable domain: GAGVSQSPSNKVTEKGKDVELRCDPISGHTALYWYRQSLGQGLEFLIYFQGNSAPDKSGLPSDRFSAERTGGSVSTLTIQRTQQEDSAVYLCASTRTGSREKLFFGSGTQLSVL.

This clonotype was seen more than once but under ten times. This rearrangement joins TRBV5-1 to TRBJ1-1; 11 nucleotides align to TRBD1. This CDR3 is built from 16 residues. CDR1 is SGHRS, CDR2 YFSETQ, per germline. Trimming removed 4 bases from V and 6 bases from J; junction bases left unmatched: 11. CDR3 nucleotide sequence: TGCGCCAGCAGCGCCCGGACAGGGGGCTGGGAGGCTGAAGCTTTCTTT. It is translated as CASSARTGGWEAEAFF. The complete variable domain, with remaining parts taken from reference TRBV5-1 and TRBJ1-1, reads KAGVTQTPRYLIKTRGQQVTLSCSPISGHRSVSWYQQTPGQGLQFLFEYFSETQRNKGNFPGRFSGRQFSNSRSEMNVSTLELGDSALYLCASSARTGGWEAEAFFGQGTRLTVV.

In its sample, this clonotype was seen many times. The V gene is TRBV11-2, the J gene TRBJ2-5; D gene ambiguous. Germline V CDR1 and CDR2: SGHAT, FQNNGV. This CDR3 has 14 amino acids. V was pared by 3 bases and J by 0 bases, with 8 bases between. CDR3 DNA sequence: TGTGCCAGCAGCTTTCAACAGAACCAAGAGACCCAGTACTTC. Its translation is CASSFQQNQETQYF.

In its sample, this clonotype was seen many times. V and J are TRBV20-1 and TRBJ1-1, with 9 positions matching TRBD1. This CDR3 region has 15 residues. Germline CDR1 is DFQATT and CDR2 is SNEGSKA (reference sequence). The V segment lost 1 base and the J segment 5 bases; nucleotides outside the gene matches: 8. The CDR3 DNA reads TGCAGTGCTAGAGGGGGACAGGGAGTTAGAACTGAAGCTTTCTTT. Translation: CSARGGQGVRTEAFF.

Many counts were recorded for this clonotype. CDR3 in amino acids: CSARGTGESGYTF. The DNA of the CDR3 is TGCAGTGCTAGAGGGACAGGGGAGAGTGGCTACACCTTC. V gene TRBV20-1 combines with J gene TRBJ1-2, with TRBD1 identical over 9 bases. Germline V lookup: CDR1 DFQATT, CDR2 SNEGSKA (reference sequence). Trimming at V came to 1 base and at J to 7 bases, leaving 4 bases not matched to a gene. CDR3 length equals 13 residues.

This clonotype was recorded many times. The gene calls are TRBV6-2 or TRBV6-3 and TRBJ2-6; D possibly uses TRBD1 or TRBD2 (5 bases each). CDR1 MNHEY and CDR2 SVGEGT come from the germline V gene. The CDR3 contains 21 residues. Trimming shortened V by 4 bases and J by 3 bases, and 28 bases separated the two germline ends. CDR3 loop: CASSFPPGRRPLVRGANVLTF. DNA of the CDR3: TGTGCCAGCAGTTTTCCCCCGGGACGACGGCCTTTAGTACGTGGGGCCAACGTCCTGACTTTC.

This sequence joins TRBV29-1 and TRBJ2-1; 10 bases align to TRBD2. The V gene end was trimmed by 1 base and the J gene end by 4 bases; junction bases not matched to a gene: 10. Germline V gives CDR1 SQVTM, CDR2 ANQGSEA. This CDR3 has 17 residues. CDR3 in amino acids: CSVEGLEGLAKYNEQFF. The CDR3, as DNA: TGCAGCGTTGAAGGGTTGGAGGGACTAGCGAAATACAATGAGCAGTTCTTC.

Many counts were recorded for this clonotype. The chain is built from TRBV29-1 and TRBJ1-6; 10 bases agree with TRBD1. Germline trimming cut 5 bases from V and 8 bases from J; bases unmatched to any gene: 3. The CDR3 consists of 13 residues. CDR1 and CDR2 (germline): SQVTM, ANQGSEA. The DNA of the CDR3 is TGCAGCGTTCGGACAGGGGGGGATTCACCCCTCCACTTT. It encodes CSVRTGGDSPLHF. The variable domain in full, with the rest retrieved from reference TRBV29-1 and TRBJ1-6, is SAVISQKPSRDICQRGTSLTIQCQVDSQVTMMFWYRQQPGQSLTLIATANQGSEATYESGFVIDKFPISRPNLTFSTLTVSNMSPEDSSIYLCSVRTGGDSPLHFGNGTRLTVT.

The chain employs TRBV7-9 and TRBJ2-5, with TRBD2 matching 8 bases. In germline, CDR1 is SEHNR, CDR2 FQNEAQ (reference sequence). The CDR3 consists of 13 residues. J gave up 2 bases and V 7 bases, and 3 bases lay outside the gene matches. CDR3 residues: CASTLAGQETQYF. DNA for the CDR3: TGTGCCAGCACCCTAGCGGGTCAAGAGACCCAGTACTTC.

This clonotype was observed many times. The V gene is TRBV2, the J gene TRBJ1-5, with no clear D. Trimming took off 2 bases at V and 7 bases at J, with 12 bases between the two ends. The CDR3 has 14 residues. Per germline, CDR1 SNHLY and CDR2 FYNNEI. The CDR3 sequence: CASSERWRAQPQHF. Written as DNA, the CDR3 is TGTGCCAGCAGTGAACGGTGGAGGGCGCAGCCCCAGCATTTT.